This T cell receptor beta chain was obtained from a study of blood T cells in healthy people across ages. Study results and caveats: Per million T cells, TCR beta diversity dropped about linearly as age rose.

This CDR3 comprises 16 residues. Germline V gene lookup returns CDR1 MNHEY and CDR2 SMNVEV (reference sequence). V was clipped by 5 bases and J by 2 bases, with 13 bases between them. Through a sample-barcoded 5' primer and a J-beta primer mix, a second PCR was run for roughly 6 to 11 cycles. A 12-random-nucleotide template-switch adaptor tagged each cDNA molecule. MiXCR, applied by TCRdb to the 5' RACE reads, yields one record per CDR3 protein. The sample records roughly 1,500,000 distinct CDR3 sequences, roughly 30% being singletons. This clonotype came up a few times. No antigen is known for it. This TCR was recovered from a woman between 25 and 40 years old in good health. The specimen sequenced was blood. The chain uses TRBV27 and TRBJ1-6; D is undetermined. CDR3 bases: TGTGCCAGCAGTCCCCTAGGAAGGGCCTATAATTCACCCCTCCACTTT. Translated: CASSPLGRAYNSPLHF.